This T cell receptor (beta chain) was identified in a study of blood T cell repertoires in COVID-19. About the study: The cDNA or gDNA used as material had been derived from T cells, B-cell-depleted T cells, or PBMCs.

With respect to this clone: Germline and junction disagree at one end, which may indicate a read error.

As originally analysed: Nucleated cell counts were estimated from reference gene primer amplification. The data were produced by immunoSEQ multiplex PCR, yet TCRdb's version contains in-frame clones alone and is incomplete. The D gene and trimming were derived from the DNA, and the V and J assignments and clone size from that table. The sample gives about 250,000 clones, around 88% of which show up once; approximately 5.4% is in the top ten. The germline CDR1 and CDR2 sequences are DFQATT and SNEGSKA (reference sequence). The CDR3 is made up of 11 amino acids. The specimen was peripheral blood. The clonotype was recovered from an elderly man with acute or convalescent COVID-19. The chain couples TRBV20-1 to TRBJ2-1; TRBD2 aligns across 11 bases. The chain's CDR3 is CSAGLAGEEFF. The CDR3 nucleotides are TGCAGTGCCGGACTAGCGGGTGAGGAGTTCTTC.